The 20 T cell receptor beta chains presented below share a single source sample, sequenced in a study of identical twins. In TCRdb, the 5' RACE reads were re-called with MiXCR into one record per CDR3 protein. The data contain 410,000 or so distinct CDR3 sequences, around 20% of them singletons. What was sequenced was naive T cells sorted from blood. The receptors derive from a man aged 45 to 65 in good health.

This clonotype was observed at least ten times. CDR3: CASSQGNQRADTQYF. CDR3 DNA: TGCGCCAGCAGCCAAGGGAACCAAAGAGCGGATACGCAGTATTTT. The chain couples TRBV4-3 to TRBJ2-3; no definite D call. The germline V and J ends were trimmed by 1 base and 6 bases, with 14 bases remaining between them. CDR3 size: 15 residues. CDR1 and CDR2 from the germline V gene are LGHNA and YSLEER.

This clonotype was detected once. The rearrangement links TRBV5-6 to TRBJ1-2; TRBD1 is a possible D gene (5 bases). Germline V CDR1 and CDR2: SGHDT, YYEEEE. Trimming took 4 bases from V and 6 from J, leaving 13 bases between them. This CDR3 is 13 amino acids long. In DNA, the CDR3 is TGTGCCAGCAGCAGAGACAGATCCCATGGCTACACCTTC. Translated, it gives CASSRDRSHGYTF. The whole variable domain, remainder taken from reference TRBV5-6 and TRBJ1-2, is DAGVTQSPTHLIKTRGQQVTLRCSPKSGHDTVSWYQQALGQGPQFIFQYYEEEERQRGNFPDRFSGHQFPNYSSELNVNALLLGDSALYLCASSRDRSHGYTFGSGTRLTVV.

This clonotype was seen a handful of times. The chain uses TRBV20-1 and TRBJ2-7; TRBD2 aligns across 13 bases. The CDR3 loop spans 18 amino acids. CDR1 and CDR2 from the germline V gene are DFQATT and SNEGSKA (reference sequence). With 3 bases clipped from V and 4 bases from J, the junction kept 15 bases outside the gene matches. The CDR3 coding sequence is TGCAGTGCTAGGGGGGTGGGGGGACTAGCGGGATCCGCGTACGAGCAGTACTTC. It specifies CSARGVGGLAGSAYEQYF.

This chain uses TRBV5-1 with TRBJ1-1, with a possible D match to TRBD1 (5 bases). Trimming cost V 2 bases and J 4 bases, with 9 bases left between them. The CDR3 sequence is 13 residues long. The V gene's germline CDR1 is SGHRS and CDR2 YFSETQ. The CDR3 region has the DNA TGCGCCAGCAGCTTCGTGGGGGGCACTGAAGCTTTCTTT. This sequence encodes CASSFVGGTEAFF.

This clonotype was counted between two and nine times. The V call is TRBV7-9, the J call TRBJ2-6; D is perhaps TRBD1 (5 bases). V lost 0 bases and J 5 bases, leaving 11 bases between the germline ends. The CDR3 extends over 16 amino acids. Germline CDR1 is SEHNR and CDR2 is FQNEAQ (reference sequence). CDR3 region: CASSLAGVTRANVLTF. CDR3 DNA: TGTGCCAGCAGCTTAGCAGGGGTCACGAGGGCCAACGTCCTGACTTTC.

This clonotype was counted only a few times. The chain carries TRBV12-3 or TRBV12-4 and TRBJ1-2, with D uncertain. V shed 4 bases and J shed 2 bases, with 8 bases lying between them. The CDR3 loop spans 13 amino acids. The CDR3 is CASSSPTNYGYTF. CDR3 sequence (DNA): TGTGCCAGCAGTTCCCCCACCAACTATGGCTACACCTTC.

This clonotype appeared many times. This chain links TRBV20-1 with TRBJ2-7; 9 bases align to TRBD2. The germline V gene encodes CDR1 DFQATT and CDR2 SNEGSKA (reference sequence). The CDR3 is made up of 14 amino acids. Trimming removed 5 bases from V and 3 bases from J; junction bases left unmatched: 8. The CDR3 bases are TGCAGTGCTGTGTTAGCGGGGGCCCTCTACGAGCAGTACTTC. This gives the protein CSAVLAGALYEQYF.

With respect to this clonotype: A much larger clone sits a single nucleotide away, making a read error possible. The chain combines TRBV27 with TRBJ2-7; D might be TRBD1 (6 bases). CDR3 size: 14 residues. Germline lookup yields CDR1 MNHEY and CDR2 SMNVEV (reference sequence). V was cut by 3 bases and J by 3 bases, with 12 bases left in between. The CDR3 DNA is TGTGCCAGCAGTTTTACAGGGATTGTCTACGAGCAGTACTTC. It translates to CASSFTGIVYEQYF.

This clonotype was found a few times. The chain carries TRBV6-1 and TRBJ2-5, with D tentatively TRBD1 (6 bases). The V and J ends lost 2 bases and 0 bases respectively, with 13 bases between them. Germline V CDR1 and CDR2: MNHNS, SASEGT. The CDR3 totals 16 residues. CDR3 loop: CASSETGTRNQETQYF. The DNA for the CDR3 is TGTGCCAGCAGTGAAACCGGGACAAGAAACCAAGAGACCCAGTACTTC.

The CDR3 region is CASSGTGTSYEQYF. CDR3 nucleotide sequence: TGTGCCAGCAGTGGGACGGGTACCTCCTACGAGCAGTACTTC. The V and J genes are TRBV28 and TRBJ2-7, with D tentatively TRBD1 or TRBD2 (5 bases each). V lost 5 bases and J lost 0, with 11 bases in between. The CDR3 contains 14 residues. The germline V gene has CDR1 MDHEN and CDR2 SYDVKM.

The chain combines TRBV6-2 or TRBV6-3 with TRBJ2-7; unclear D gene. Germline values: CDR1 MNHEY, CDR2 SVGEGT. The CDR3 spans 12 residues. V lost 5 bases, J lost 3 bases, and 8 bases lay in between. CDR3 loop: CASSIRFYEQYF. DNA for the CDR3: TGTGCCAGCAGTATAAGGTTCTACGAGCAGTACTTC.

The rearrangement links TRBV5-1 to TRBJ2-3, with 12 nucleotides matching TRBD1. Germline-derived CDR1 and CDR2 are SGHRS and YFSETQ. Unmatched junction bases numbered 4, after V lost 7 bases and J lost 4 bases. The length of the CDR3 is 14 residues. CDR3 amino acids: CASRDRGLADTQYF. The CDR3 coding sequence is TGCGCCAGCCGGGACAGGGGGCTGGCAGATACGCAGTATTTT.

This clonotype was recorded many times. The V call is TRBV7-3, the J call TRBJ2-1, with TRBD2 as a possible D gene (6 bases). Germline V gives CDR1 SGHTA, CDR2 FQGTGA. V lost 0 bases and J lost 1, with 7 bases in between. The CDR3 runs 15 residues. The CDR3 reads CASSLTGTSYNEQFF. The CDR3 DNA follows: TGTGCCAGCAGCTTAACCGGGACTTCCTACAATGAGCAGTTCTTC.

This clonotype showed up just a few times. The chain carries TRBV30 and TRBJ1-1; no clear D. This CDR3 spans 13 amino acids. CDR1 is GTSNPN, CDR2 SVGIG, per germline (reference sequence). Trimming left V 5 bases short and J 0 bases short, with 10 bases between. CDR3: CAWEAVMNTEAFF. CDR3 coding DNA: TGTGCCTGGGAAGCAGTTATGAACACTGAAGCTTTCTTT.

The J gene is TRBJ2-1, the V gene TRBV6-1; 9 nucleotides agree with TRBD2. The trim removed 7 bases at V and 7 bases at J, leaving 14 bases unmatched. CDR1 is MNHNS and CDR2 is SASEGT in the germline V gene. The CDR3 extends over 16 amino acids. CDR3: CASTQASGVSLNEQFF. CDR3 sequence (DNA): TGTGCCAGCACCCAGGCTAGCGGGGTTAGTTTGAATGAGCAGTTCTTC.

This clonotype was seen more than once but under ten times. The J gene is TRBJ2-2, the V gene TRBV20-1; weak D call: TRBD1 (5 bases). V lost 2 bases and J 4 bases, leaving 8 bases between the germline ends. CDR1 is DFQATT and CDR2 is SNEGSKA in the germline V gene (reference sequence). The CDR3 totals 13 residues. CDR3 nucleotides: TGCAGTGCTAGAACAGGTGCCACCGGGGAGCTGTTTTTT. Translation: CSARTGATGELFF.

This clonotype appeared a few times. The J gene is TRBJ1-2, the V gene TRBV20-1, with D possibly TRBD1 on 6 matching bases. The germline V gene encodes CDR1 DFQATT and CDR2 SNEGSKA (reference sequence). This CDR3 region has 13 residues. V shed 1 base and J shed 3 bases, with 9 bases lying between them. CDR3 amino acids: CSARAGEHYGYTF. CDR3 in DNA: TGCAGTGCTAGAGCAGGGGAGCACTATGGCTACACCTTC.

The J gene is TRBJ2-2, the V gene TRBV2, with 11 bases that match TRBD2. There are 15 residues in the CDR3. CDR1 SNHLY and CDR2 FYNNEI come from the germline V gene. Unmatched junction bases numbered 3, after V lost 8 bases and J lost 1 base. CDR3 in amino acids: CASGTSGRNTGELFF. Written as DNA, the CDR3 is TGTGCCAGCGGGACTAGCGGACGGAACACCGGGGAGCTGTTTTTT.

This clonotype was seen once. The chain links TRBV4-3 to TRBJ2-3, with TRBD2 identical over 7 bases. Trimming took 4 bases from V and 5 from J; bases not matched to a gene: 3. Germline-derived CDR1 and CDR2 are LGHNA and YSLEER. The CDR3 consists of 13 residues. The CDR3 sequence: CASSPGTIDTQYF. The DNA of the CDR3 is TGCGCCAGCAGCCCCGGGACTATAGATACGCAGTATTTT.

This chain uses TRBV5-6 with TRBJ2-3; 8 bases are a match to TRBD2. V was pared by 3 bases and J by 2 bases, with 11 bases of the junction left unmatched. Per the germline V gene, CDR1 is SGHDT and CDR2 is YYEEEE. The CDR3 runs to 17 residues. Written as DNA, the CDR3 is TGTGCCAGCAGCTCCTTTAGGCGGGAGGCCGACACAGATACGCAGTATTTT. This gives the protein CASSSFRREADTDTQYF.